The clone carrying this T cell receptor (beta chain) showed up just once. The CDR3 spans 16 residues. Per germline, CDR1 LGHNT and CDR2 FRNRAP. The ends lost 1 base at V and 4 bases at J; junction bases unmatched: 5. This entry is derived from a study of blood T cell repertoires in COVID-19. Measured with immunoSEQ multiplex PCR; TCRdb has only the in-frame clones, and not every one. The sample has approximately 290,000 clones; around 89% are singletons. This sequence originates from a man between 25 and 39 years old with acute or convalescent COVID-19. The chain uses TRBV12-5 and TRBJ1-5; TRBD1 aligns across 9 bases. Sequenced: peripheral blood. The CDR3 here is CASGLGQGVTNQPQHF. CDR3 nucleotides: TGTGCTAGTGGTTTGGGACAGGGGGTAACAAATCAGCCCCAGCATTTT.